This TCR beta chain was identified in a study of blood T cell repertoires in COVID-19. The CDR3 is 11 residues long. The V gene's germline CDR1 is GTSNPN and CDR2 SVGIG (reference sequence). V was cut by 1 base and J by 3 bases, with 4 bases left in between. Notes on this clone: This CDR3 is also generated by other DNA sequences in the sample.

Sequencing used immunoSEQ multiplex PCR; TCRdb keeps in-frame clones, though not all of them. The sample shows 270,000 or so clones, roughly 90% of them seen only once. Input material: peripheral blood. This TCR was sampled from a middle-aged man with acute or convalescent COVID-19. The chain uses TRBV30 and TRBJ2-7, with no clear D. This chain's CDR3 is CAWSGGYEQYF. CDR3 nucleotides: TGTGCCTGGAGTGGCGGCTACGAGCAGTACTTC.